This TCR beta chain was observed in a study of monozygotic twins with cystic fibrosis. Study context: Libraries were built from three micrograms of fragmented DNA using about 16 PCR cycles. Study-level results: In this small cohort, shared CDR3 numbers showed no association with age, concordance or disease severity. The repertoire was suggested to be naive-dominated, clonality median about 0.0095.

To note about this clone: Its antigen is undetermined.

The germline gives CDR1 SEHNR, CDR2 FQNEAQ (reference sequence). V lost 5 bases and J lost 3; bases outside the gene matches: 4. The CDR3 consists of 15 residues. The repertoire was sequenced with immunoSEQ multiplex PCR; TCRdb's copy has only in-frame clones and lacks some. The data hold some 22,000 clones, with about 97% observed a single time. This chain uses TRBV7-9 with TRBJ1-3, with 10 bases fitting TRBD1. The specimen was blood. This receptor was identified in a girl aged 5 to 17 with cystic fibrosis. CDR3 in amino acids: CASSTGQGDGNTIYF. The CDR3 coding sequence is TGTGCCAGCAGCACCGGACAGGGGGATGGAAACACCATATATTTT. Looking up the rest from reference TRBV7-9 and TRBJ1-3 gives the full variable domain: DTGVSQNPRHKITKRGQNVTFRCDPISEHNRLYWYRQTLGQGPEFLTYFQNEAQLEKSRLLSDRFSAERPKGSFSTLEIQRTEQGDSAMYLCASSTGQGDGNTIYFGEGSWLTVV.